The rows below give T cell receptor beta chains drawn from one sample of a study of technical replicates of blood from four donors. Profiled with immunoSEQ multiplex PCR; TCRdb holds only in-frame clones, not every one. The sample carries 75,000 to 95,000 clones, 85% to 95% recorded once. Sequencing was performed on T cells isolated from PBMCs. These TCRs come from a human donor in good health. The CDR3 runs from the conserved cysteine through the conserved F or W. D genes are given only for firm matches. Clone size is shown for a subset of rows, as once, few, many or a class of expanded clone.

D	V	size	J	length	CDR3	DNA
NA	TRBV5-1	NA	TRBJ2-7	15	CASSLEGTRNSEQYF	TGCGCCAGCAGCTTGGAGGGGACAAGGAACTCCGAGCAGTACTTC
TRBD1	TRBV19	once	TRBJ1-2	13	CASSPTGVKGYTF	TGTGCCAGTAGCCCGACAGGGGTGAAAGGCTACACCTTC
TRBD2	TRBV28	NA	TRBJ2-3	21	CASSPEERSGDAIFLTDTQYF	TGTGCCAGCAGTCCGGAGGAAAGAAGCGGGGATGCCATTTTTTTGACAGATACGCAGTATTTT
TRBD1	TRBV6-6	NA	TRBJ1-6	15	CASRGTGRGNSPLHF	TGTGCCAGCAGGGGGACAGGGAGGGGGAATTCACCCCTCCACTTT
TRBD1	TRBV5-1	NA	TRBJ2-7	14	CASSWAQGADEQYF	TGCGCCAGCAGCTGGGCCCAGGGGGCTGACGAGCAGTACTTC
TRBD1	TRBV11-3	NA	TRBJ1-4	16	CASSLVAGTGVEKLFF	TGTGCCAGCAGCTTAGTCGCCGGGACAGGGGTTGAAAAACTGTTTTTT
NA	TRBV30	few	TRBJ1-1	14	CAWSAGSGTRKAFF	TGTGCCTGGAGTGCAGGATCCGGTACCCGGAAAGCTTTCTTT
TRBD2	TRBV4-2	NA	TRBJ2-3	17	CASSQDGLAGGVDTQYF	TGTGCCAGCAGCCAAGATGGACTAGCGGGGGGAGTAGATACGCAGTATTTT
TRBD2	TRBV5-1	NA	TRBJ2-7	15	CASSLATSGSLEQYF	TGCGCCAGCAGCTTGGCGACTAGCGGGAGTCTGGAGCAGTACTTC
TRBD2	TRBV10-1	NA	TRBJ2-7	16	CASSEIPGLAGYEQYF	TGCGCCAGCAGTGAGATCCCGGGACTAGCGGGTTACGAGCAGTACTTC
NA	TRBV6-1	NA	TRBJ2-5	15	CASSVQTGGGETQYF	TGTGCCAGCAGTGTTCAAACAGGAGGAGGGGAGACCCAGTACTTC
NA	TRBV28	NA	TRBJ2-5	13	CASSDGGRETQYF	TGTGCCAGCAGTGACGGGGGACGGGAGACCCAGTACTTC
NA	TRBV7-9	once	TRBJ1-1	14	CASSQGVVNTEAFF	TGTGCCAGCAGTCAAGGGGTCGTGAACACTGAAGCTTTCTTT
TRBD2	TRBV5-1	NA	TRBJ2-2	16	CASSLEASGSTGELFF	TGCGCCAGCAGCTTGGAGGCTAGCGGGAGTACCGGGGAGCTGTTTTTT
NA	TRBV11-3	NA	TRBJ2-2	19	CASSLGNRLGPPDTGELFF	TGTGCCAGCAGCTTAGGGAACAGATTGGGCCCCCCGGACACCGGGGAGCTGTTTTTT
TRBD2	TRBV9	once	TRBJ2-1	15	CASSVAGGLRNEQFF	TGTGCCAGCAGCGTAGCGGGGGGGTTGCGCAATGAGCAGTTCTTC